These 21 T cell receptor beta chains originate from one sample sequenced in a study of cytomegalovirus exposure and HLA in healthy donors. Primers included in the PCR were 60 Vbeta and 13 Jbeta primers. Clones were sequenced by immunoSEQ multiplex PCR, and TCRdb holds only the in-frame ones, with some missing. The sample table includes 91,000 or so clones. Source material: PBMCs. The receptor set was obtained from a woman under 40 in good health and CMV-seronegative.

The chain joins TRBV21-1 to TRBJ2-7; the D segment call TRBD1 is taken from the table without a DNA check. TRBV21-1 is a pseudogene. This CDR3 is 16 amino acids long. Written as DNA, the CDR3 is TGTGCCAGCAGCACTCAGGGACAGGGAGGGTTCTACGAGCAGTACTTC. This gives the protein CASSTQGQGGFYEQYF.

CDR3 coding DNA: TGTGCCAGCAGCTTGCTGACAGGGTCCTACGAGCAGTACTTC. Translated, it gives CASSLLTGSYEQYF. The chain couples TRBV5-6 to TRBJ2-7; 7 bases map to TRBD1. Germline V CDR1 and CDR2: SGHDT, YYEEEE. J lost 1 base, V lost 1 base, and 2 bases had no gene match. This CDR3 region has 14 residues.

The CDR3 nucleotides read TGCGCCAGCAGCTTGGGACTAGCGGGAGATGGTAGGCAGTACTTC. Encoded protein: CASSLGLAGDGRQYF. The chain carries TRBV5-1 and TRBJ2-7; 12 nucleotides match TRBD2. The CDR3 consists of 15 residues. CDR1 and CDR2 from the germline V gene are SGHRS and YFSETQ. Losses at the gene ends were 0 bases for V and 9 bases for J; bases not matched to a gene: 7.

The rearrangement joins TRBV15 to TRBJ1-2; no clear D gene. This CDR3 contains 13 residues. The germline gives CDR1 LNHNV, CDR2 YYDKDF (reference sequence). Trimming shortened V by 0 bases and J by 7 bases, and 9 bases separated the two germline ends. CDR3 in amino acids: CATSRDGRGGYTF. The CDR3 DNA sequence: TGTGCCACCAGCAGAGATGGGCGGGGTGGCTACACCTTC.

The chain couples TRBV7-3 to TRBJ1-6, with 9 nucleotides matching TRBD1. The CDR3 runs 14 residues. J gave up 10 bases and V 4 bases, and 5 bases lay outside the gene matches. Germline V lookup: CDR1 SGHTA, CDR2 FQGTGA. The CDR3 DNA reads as TGTGCCAGCAGCTCGGGACAGGGCGAATCACCCCTCCACTTT. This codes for CASSSGQGESPLHF. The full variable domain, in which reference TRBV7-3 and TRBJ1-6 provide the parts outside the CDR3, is GAGVSQTPSNKVTEKGKYVELRCDPISGHTALYWYRQSLGQGPEFLIYFQGTGAADDSGLPNDRFFAVRPEGSVSTLKIQRTERGDSAVYLCASSSGQGESPLHFGNGTRLTVT.

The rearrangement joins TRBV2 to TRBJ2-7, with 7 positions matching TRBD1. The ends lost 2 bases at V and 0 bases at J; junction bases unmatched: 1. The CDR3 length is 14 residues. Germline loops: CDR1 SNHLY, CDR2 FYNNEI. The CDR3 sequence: CASSEQGDSYEQYF. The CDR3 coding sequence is TGTGCCAGCAGTGAACAGGGGGACTCCTACGAGCAGTACTTC.

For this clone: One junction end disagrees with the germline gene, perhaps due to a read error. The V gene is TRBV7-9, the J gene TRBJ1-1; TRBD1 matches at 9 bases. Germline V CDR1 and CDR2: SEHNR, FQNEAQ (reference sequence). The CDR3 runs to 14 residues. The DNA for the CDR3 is TGTGCCAGCAGCCTAGCGACAGGGGGAACTGAAGCTTTCTTT. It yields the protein CASSLATGGTEAFF.

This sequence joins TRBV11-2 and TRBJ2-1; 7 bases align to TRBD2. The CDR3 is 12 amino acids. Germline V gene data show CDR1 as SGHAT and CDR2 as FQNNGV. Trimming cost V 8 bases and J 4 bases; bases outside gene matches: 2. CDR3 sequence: CASGGGYNEQFF. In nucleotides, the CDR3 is TGTGCCAGCGGGGGGGGGTACAATGAGCAGTTCTTC. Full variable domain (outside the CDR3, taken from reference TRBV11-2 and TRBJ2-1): EAGVAQSPRYKIIEKRQSVAFWCNPISGHATLYWYQQILGQGPKLLIQFQNNGVVDDSQLPKDRFSAERLKGVDSTLKIQPAKLEDSAVYLCASGGGYNEQFFGPGTRLTVL.

The CDR3 protein is CASSERVRGSNTGELFF. CDR3 in DNA: TGTGCCAGCAGTGAAAGGGTCAGGGGCTCGAACACCGGGGAGCTGTTTTTT. The rearrangement joins TRBV25-1 to TRBJ2-2; D is possibly TRBD1 (6 bases). The CDR3 spans 17 residues. CDR1 MGHDK and CDR2 SYGVNS come from the germline V gene. With 2 bases removed from V and 0 bases from J, the gap between germline ends came to 13 bases.

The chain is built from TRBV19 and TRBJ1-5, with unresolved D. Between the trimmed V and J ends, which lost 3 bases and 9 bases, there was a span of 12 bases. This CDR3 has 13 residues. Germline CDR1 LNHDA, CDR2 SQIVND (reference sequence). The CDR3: CASSIDYVGPQHF. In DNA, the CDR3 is TGTGCCAGTAGTATCGACTACGTTGGGCCCCAGCATTTT. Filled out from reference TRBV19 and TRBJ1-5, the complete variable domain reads DGGITQSPKYLFRKEGQNVTLSCEQNLNHDAMYWYRQDPGQGLRLIYYSQIVNDFQKGDIAEGYSVSREKKESFPLTVTSAQKNPTAFYLCASSIDYVGPQHFGDGTRLSIL.

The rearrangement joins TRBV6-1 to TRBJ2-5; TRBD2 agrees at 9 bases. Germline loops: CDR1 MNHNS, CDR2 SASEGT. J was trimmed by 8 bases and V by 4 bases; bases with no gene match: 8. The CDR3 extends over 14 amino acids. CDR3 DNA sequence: TGTGCCAGCAGTGTAGCGGGAGCGAGAGGAACCCAGTACTTC. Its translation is CASSVAGARGTQYF.

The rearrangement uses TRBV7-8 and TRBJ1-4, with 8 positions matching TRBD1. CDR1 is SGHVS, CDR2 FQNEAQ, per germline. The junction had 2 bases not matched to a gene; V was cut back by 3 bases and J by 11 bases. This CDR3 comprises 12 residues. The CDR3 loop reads CASSFGQGKLFF. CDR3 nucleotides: TGTGCCAGCAGCTTTGGACAGGGTAAACTGTTTTTT.

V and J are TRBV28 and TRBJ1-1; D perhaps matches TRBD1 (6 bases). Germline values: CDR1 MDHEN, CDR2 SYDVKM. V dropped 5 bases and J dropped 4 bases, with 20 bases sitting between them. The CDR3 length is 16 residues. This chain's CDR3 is CASSLGQNLEATEAFF. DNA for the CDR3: TGTGCCAGCAGTCTCGGACAGAACCTTGAAGCCACTGAAGCTTTCTTT. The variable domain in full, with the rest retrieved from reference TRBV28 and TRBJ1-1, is DVKVTQSSRYLVKRTGEKVFLECVQDMDHENMFWYRQDPGLGLRLIYFSYDVKMKEKGDIPEGYSVSREKKERFSLILESASTNQTSMYLCASSLGQNLEATEAFFGQGTRLTVV.

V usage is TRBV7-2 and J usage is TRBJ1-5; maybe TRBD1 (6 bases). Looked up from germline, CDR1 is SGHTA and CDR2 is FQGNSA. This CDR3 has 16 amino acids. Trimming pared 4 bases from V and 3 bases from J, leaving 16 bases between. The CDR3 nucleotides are TGTGCCAGCAGCTCCACCCCTTACAGGGCCAATCAGCCCCAGCATTTT. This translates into CASSSTPYRANQPQHF.

The CDR3 DNA reads as TGTGCCAGCTCACCCGGGAAACAGGGTGTGAACACTGAAGCTTTCTTT. Translation gives CASSPGKQGVNTEAFF. The chain carries TRBV18 and TRBJ1-1; TRBD1 is a possible D gene (6 bases). Trimming took off 3 bases at V and 0 bases at J, with 14 bases between the two ends. Germline values: CDR1 KGHSH, CDR2 LQKENI. This CDR3 is 16 amino acids long.

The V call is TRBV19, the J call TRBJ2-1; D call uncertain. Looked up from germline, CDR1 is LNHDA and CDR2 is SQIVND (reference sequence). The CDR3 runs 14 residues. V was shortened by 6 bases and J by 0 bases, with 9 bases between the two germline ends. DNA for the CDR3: TGTGCCAGTAGGTTTAAGAGCTCCTACAATGAGCAGTTCTTC. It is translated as CASRFKSSYNEQFF.

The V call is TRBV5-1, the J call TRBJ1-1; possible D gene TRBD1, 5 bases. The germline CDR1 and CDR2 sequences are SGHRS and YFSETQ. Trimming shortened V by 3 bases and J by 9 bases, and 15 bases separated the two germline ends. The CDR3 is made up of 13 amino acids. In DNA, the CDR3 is TGCGCCAGCAGCTGGTCGGGGGGAGGGAAAGCTTTCTTT. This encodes CASSWSGGGKAFF.

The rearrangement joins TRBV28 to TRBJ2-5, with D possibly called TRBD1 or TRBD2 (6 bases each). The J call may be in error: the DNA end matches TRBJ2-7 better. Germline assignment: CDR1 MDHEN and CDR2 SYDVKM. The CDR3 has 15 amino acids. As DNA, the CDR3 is TGTGCCAGCATTAAGGGGGGATTCAGAGGGGGCGAGCAGTACTTC. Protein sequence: CASIKGGFRGGEQYF.

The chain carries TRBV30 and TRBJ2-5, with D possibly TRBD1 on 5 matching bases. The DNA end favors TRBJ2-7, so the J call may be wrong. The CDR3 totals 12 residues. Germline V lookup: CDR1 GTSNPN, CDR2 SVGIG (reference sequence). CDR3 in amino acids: CAWSSQGYEQYF. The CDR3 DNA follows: TGTGCCTGGAGTAGTCAGGGTTACGAGCAGTACTTC.

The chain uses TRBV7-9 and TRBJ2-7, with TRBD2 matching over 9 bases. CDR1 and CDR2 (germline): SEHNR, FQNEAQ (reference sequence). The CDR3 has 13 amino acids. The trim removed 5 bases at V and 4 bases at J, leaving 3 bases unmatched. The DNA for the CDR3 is TGTGCCAGCAGCAAGCGGGAGGTTTACGAGCAGTACTTC. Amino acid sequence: CASSKREVYEQYF.

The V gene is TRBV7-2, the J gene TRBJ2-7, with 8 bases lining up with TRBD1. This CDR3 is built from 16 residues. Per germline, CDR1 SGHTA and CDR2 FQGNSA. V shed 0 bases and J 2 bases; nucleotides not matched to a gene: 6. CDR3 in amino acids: CASSLARGTGTYEQYF. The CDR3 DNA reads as TGTGCCAGCAGCTTAGCGCGAGGGACAGGTACCTACGAGCAGTACTTC.